The TCR beta chain described here comes from a study of OX40 agonist ivuxolimab in advanced cancers. The CDR3 loop spans 11 amino acids. V lost 10 bases, J lost 7 bases, and 14 bases lay in between. The germline V gene has CDR1 MNHNS and CDR2 SASEGT. Only in-frame clones appear in the TCRdb table, and some are missing; sequencing was by immunoSEQ multiplex PCR. The table has 15,000 to 25,000 clones, about four fifths seen once. The TCR comes from an adult with an advanced solid tumor such as melanoma, head and neck, liver or kidney cancer. The V gene is TRBV6-1, the J gene TRBJ2-7; D is possibly TRBD2 (6 bases). The sequences come from CD4+ or CD8+ T cells sorted from blood, collected in a trial of the OX40 agonist ivuxolimab. This CDR3 is CATKEEGEQYF. The CDR3 DNA reads as TGTGCCACCAAAGAGGAGGGAGAGCAGTACTTC.